This TCR beta chain was identified during a study of post-analysis software for immune sequencing data. Study findings and constraints: There were a few TRBV segments more frequent in patients than controls, and TRBV5-6, TRBV5-1 and TRBV20-1 were among them.

TCR beta cDNA libraries had unique molecular identifiers. TCRdb redid the calling of the PCR reads with MiXCR, one entry per CDR3 protein. The repertoire consists of 700,000 to 900,000 distinct CDR3 sequences, with roughly 50% occurring once and the leading ten covering roughly 4.9%. Comments on this clonotype: The antigen remains undetermined.

Germline CDR1 reads LNHNV; CDR2 reads YYDKDF (reference sequence). There are 14 residues in the CDR3. The chain combines TRBV15 with TRBJ2-5; D ambiguous. The J call is doubtful: the DNA matches TRBJ2-7 better. The receptor comes from a girl aged 10 to 17 with multiple sclerosis. The sequenced sample consisted of blood. The DNA of the CDR3 is TGTGCCACCAGCAGACCGAAGGTGGTCTACGAGCAGTACTTC. Protein product: CATSRPKVVYEQYF.